This T cell receptor beta chain was captured in a study of T cell changes during pregnancy in multiple sclerosis. Using immunoSEQ multiplex PCR, the repertoire was profiled, and TCRdb retains in-frame clones only, with some absent. Among some 52,000 clones listed, about 92% were seen once. This CDR3 region has 15 residues. From germline, CDR1 is KGHSH and CDR2 LQKENI. V was pared by 0 bases and J by 8 bases, with 16 bases between. Sequencing was performed on CD4+ T cells from peripheral blood mononuclear cells, taken in the third trimester of pregnancy. The TCR originated in a female donor with multiple sclerosis, enrolled in a pregnancy study. J is TRBJ1-2 and V is TRBV18; D unclear. The CDR3 loop is CASSPPGVVGEGYTF. CDR3 nucleotide sequence: TGTGCCAGCTCACCACCGGGTGTAGTAGGAGAAGGCTACACCTTC.